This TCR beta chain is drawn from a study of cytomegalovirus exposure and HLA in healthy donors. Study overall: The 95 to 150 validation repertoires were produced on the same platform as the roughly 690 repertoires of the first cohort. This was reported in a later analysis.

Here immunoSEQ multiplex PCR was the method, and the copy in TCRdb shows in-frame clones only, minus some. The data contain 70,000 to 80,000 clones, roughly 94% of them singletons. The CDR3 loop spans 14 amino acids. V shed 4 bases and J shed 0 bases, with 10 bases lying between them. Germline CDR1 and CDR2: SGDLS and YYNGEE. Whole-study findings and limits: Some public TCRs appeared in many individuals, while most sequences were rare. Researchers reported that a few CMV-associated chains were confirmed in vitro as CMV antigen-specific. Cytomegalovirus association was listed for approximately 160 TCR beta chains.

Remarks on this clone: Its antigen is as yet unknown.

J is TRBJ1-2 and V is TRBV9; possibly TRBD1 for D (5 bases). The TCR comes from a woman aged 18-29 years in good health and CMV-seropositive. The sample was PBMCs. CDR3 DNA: TGTGCCAGCAGCTCCCCAGGGACTAACTATGGCTACACCTTC. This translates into CASSSPGTNYGYTF.